This entry features one TCR beta chain sequence. Its antigen is unidentified. This CDR3 comprises 16 residues. The trim removed 6 bases at V and 3 bases at J, leaving 8 bases unmatched. Per germline, CDR1 SGHVS and CDR2 FNYEAQ. These data originate in a study of blood T cells in healthy people across ages. Whole-study findings and limits: The study could not conclusively compare naive and antigen-experienced cells, given its unsorted PBMCs. Relative to aged donors, long-lived donors carried more naive CD4+ cells and displayed higher diversity. Per-million-T-cell TCR beta diversity fell roughly linearly with age.

The authors ran a second PCR of about 6 to 11 cycles using a sample-barcoded 5' primer and a J-beta primer mix. Per-sample output comprised a minimum of 2.5 million paired-end reads containing CDR3. TCRdb used MiXCR to reprocess the 5' RACE reads, holding one entry per CDR3 protein. The sample holds about 1.4 million distinct CDR3 sequences; approximately 63% are singletons and the top ten take over 5.5%. The chain recombines TRBV7-6 with TRBJ2-2, with TRBD2 identical over 9 bases. The specimen was blood. This sequence originates from a man aged 18 to 30 in good health. CDR3 loop: CASRGLLAGHTGELFF. CDR3 nucleotide sequence: TGTGCCAGCAGGGGGTTGCTAGCGGGACACACCGGGGAGCTGTTTTTT.